The source of this TCR beta chain is a study of CD8+CD57+ T cells in acquired aplastic anemia. Study-wide context: Mean yield of DNA from sorted CD4+ and CD8+ cells was 3.2 ug.

Profiling of TCR beta VDJ combinations and CDR3 sequences used genomic DNA as template. MiXCR, applied by TCRdb to the reads, yields one record per CDR3 protein. This table holds under 350,000 distinct CDR3 sequences, under 65% found once. CDR3 length: 13 residues. V lost 3 bases and J lost 7, with 10 bases in between. Germline V gene sequence: CDR1 ENHRY, CDR2 SYGVKD. Patients sequenced had flow cytometry evidence of CD8+CD57+ cell expansion. Patients had received no therapy at the time of blood sampling. Sequencing was performed on sorted CD4+, CD8+, or CD8+CD57+ T cells (not recorded which) from PBMCs. The chain carries TRBV10-3 and TRBJ1-5; no clear D gene. The origin of this receptor is a human donor with aplastic anemia. CDR3 sequence (DNA): TGTGCCATCAGTGACGGGGTGCTACAGCCCCAGCATTTT. Its protein is CAISDGVLQPQHF.